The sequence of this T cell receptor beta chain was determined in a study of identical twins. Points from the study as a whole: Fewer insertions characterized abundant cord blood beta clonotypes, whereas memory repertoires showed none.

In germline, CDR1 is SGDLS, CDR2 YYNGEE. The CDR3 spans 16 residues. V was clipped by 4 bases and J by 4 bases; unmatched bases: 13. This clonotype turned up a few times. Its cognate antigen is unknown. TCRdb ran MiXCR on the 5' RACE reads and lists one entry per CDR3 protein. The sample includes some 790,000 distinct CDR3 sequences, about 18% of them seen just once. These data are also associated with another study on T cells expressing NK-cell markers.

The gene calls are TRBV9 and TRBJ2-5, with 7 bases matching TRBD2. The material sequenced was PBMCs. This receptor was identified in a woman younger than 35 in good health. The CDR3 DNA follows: TGTGCCAGCAGCCCTCGGGGTGGGACTACCCCAGAGACCCAGTACTTC. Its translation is CASSPRGGTTPETQYF. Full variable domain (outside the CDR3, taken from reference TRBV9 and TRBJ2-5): DSGVTQTPKHLITATGQRVTLRCSPRSGDLSVYWYQQSLDQGLQFLIQYYNGEERAKGNILERFSAQQFPDLHSELNLSSLELGDSALYFCASSPRGGTTPETQYFGPGTRLLVL.